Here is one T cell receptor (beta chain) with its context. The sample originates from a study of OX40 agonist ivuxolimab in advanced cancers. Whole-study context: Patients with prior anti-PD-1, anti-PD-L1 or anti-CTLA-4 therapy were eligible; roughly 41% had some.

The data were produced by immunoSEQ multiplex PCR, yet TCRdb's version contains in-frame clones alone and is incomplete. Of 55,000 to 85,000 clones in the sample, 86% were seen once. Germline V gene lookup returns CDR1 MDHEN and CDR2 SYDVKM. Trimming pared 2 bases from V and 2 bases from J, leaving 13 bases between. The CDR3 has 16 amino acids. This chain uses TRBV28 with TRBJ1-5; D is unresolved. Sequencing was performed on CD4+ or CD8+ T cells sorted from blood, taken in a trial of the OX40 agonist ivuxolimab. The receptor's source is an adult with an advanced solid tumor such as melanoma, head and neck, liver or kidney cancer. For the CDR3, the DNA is TGTGCCAGCAGTTTAAACAGCCTTATGGGCAATCAGCCCCAGCATTTT. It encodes CASSLNSLMGNQPQHF. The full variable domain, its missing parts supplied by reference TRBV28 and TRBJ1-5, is DVKVTQSSRYLVKRTGEKVFLECVQDMDHENMFWYRQDPGLGLRLIYFSYDVKMKEKGDIPEGYSVSREKKERFSLILESASTNQTSMYLCASSLNSLMGNQPQHFGDGTRLSIL.